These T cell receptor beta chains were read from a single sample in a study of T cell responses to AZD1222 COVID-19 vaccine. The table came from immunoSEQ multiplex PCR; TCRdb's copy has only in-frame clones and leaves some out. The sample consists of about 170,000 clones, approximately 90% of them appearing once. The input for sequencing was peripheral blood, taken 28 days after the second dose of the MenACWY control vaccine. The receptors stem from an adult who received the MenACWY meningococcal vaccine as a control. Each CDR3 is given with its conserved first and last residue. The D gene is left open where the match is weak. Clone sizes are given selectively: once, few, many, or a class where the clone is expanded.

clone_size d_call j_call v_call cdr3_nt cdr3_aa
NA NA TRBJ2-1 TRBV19 TGTGCCAGTAGTCTCCTCACTTCGCGGGGAAACAATGAGCAGTTCTTC CASSLLTSRGNNEQFF
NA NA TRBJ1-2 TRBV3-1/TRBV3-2 TGTGCCAGCAGCCTCCTGGGGGCGACGCTCTATGGCTACACCTTC CASSLLGATLYGYTF
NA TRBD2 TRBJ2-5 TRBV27 TGTGCCAGCAGTTCGGGGGGAGAGGCCCAGTACTTC CASSSGGEAQYF
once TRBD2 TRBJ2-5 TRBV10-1 TGCGCCAGCAGTGAGTCCTCGGGGGGAGAGACCCAGTACTTC CASSESSGGETQYF
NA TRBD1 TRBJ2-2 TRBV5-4 TGTGCCAGCAGCCGACAGGGCTCCACCGGGGAGCTGTTTTTT CASSRQGSTGELFF
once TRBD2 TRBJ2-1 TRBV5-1 TGCGCCAGCAGCTTGGGAGGGCCTAGCGGGGTCAATGAGCAGTTCTTC CASSLGGPSGVNEQFF
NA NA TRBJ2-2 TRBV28 TGTGCCAGCAGTCCAGGGGCGGATAACACCGGGGAGCTGTTTTTT CASSPGADNTGELFF
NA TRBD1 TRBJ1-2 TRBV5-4 TGTGCCAGCAGCCCTGACGGACAGGGCTATGGCTACACCTTC CASSPDGQGYGYTF
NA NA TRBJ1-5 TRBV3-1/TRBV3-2 TGTGCCAGCAGCCAAGAAATAGGGTTCAATCAGCCCCAGCATTTT CASSQEIGFNQPQHF
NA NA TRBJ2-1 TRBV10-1 TGCGCCAGCAGTGAGTCTAGGGGCGGGGCTTACAATGAGCAGTTCTTC CASSESRGGAYNEQFF
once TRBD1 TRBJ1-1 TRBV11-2 TGTGCCAGCAGCACGCGGACAGGGGGCGGTCCGAGTAGTTTCACTGAAGCTTTCTTT CASSTRTGGGPSSFTEAFF
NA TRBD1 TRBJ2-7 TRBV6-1 TGTGCCAGCAGTGAATTGGGACAGGGCTACGAGCAGTACTTC CASSELGQGYEQYF
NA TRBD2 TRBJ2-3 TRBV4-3 TGCGCCAGCAGCCAAGCGATGGTCACTAGCGGGAGGGGGGATACGCAGTATTTT CASSQAMVTSGRGDTQYF
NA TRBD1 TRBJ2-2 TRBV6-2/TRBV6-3 TGTGCCAGCAGTCAATCGACAGGGGGGCGTCCCGGGGAGCTGTTTTTT CASSQSTGGRPGELFF
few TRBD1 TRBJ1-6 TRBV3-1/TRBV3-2 TGTGCCAGCAGCCTCCGGGACAGGTATAATTCACCCCTCCACTTT CASSLRDRYNSPLHF
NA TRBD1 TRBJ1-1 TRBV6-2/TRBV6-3 TGTGCCAGCAGTTCCAGGGGGCTGAACACTGAAGCTTTCTTT CASSSRGLNTEAFF
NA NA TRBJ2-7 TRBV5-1 TGCGCCAGCAGCTTTAACCAGGGCTCGGGGCAGTACTTC CASSFNQGSGQYF
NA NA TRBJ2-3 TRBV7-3 TGTGCCAGCAGCTTCGGCCACCCTACGACCACAGATACGCAGTATTTT CASSFGHPTTTDTQYF
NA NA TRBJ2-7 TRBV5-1 TGCGCCAGCAGCCCCCCTTTGCACCGGGGGAGTTACGAGCAGTACTTC CASSPPLHRGSYEQYF
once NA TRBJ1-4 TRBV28 TGTGCCAGCAGTTTGGGGGGGATGACTAATGAAAAACTGTTTTTT CASSLGGMTNEKLFF
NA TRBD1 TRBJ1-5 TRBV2 TGTGCCAGCAGGGCCAGGGACAGGGGGCAGAGTCAGCCCCAGCATTTT CASRARDRGQSQPQHF
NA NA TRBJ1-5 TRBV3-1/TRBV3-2 TGTGCCAGCAGCCAAGGAGACAAAACCTTCCGGCATTTT CASSQGDKTFRHF
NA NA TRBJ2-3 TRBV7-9 TGTGCCAGCAGTTCAAGCACAGATACGCAGTATTTT CASSSSTDTQYF
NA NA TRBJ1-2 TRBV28 TGTGCCAGCAGTTTTTACGGGGTATCAGATGGCTACACCTTC CASSFYGVSDGYTF
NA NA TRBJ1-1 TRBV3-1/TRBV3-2 TGTGCCAGCAGCCAAGATACGGGTGATAGTGAAGCTTTCTTT CASSQDTGDSEAFF